The T cell receptor beta chain described here comes from a study of cytomegalovirus exposure and HLA in healthy donors. This clone was picked up a small number of times. Primers for the PCR totalled 60 Vbeta and 13 Jbeta. Only in-frame clones appear in the TCRdb table, and some are missing; sequencing was by immunoSEQ multiplex PCR. The repertoire has about 110,000 clones, over 60% of them found once; the top ten carry 4.2%. The CDR3 length is 13 residues. V lost 7 bases to trimming and J lost 4 bases; unmatched junction nucleotides: 6. From germline, CDR1 is SQVTM and CDR2 ANQGSEA. Source material: PBMCs. This TCR was recovered from a male donor in good health and CMV-seronegative. The chain employs TRBV29-1 and TRBJ2-2, with 7 bases lining up with TRBD1. This CDR3 reads CSALTGSTGELFF. CDR3 nucleotides: TGCAGCGCCTTGACAGGGAGCACCGGGGAGCTGTTTTTT.